This entry describes one T cell receptor beta chain. What it recognizes is unknown. This record belongs to a study of cytomegalovirus exposure and HLA in healthy donors. The PCR had 60 Vbeta and 13 Jbeta primers. Profiled with immunoSEQ multiplex PCR; TCRdb holds only in-frame clones, not every one. The table has about 140,000 clones, 70% to 75% seen once. The CDR3 covers 17 residues. V lost 10 bases and J lost 4; bases outside the gene matches: 22. Findings of the study overall: For most TCR sequences rarity was the rule, although some public TCRs occurred in many donors.

The material sequenced was PBMCs. The source is a middle-aged woman in good health and CMV-seronegative. V is TRBV6-7 and J is TRBJ2-7; 7 nucleotides agree with TRBD2. TRBV6-7 is reported as an ORF; its role is uncertain. The CDR3 here is CATSPPDRRGEKYEQYF. Written as DNA, the CDR3 is TGTGCCACCTCCCCCCCGGACCGACGGGGGGAGAAGTACGAGCAGTACTTC.